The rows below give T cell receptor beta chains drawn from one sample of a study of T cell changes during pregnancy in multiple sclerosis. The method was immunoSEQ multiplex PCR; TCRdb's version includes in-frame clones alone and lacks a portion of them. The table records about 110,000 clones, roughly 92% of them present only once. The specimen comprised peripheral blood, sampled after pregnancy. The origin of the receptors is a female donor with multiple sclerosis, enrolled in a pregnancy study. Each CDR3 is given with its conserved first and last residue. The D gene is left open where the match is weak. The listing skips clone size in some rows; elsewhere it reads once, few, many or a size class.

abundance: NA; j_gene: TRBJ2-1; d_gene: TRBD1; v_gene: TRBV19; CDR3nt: TGTGCCAGTAGTCCCAATGACAGGGTAAACTACAATGAGCAGTTCTTC; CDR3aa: CASSPNDRVNYNEQFF
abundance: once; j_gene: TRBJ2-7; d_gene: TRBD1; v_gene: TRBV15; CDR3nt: TGTGCCACCAGCAGAGATTTGGACAGGGTAAATTCCTACGAGCAGTACTTC; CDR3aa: CATSRDLDRVNSYEQYF
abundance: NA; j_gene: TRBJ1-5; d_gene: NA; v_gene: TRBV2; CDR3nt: TGTGCCAGCAGTGAGCAGGACAGTTATAGCAATCAGCCCCAGCATTTT; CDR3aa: CASSEQDSYSNQPQHF
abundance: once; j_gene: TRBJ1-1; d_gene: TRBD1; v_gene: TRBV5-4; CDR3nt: TGTGCCAGCAGCTTGGCCCCCTGGAACAGGGGGCCCACTGAAGCTTTCTTT; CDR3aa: CASSLAPWNRGPTEAFF
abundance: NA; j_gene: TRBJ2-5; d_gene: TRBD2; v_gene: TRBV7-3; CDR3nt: TGTGCCAGCAGCTTAGGCGGGGGGATCCAAGAGACCCAGTACTTC; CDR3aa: CASSLGGGIQETQYF
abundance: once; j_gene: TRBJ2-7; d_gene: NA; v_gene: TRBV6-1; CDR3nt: TGTGCCAGCAGTGAATGGCGCATGTCTAGCTCCTACGAGCAGTACTTC; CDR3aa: CASSEWRMSSSYEQYF
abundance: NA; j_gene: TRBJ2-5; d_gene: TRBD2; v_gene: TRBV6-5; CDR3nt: TGTGCCAGCAGTTCGGCGGGGGGGCGGGAGACCCAGTACTTC; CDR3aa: CASSSAGGRETQYF
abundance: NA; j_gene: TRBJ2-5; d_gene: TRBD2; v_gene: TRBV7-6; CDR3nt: TGTGCCAGCAGCCTAGGGACTAGCGGGGGGAAAAAAGAGACCCAGTACTTC; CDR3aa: CASSLGTSGGKKETQYF
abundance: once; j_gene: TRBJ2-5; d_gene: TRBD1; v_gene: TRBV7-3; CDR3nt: TGTGCCAGCAGCTTAGGGACAGAAGAGACCCAGTACTTC; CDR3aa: CASSLGTEETQYF
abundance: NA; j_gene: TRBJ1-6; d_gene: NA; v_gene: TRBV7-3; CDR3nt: TGTGCCAGCAGCTCCTCGGGGTACGATGGTTCACCCCTCCACTTT; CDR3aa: CASSSSGYDGSPLHF
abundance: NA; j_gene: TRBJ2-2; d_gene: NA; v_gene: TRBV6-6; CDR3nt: TGTGCCAGCAGGCTAGGTGCCGGGGAGCTGTTTTTT; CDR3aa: CASRLGAGELFF
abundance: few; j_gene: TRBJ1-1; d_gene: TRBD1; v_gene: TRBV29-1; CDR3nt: TGCAGCGTTGAAGTGGCGGCAGGGGGGAACACTGAAGCTTTCTTT; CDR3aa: CSVEVAAGGNTEAFF
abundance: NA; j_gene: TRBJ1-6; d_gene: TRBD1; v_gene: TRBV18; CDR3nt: TGTGCCAGCTCACTACGTGGACAGGGAGAAATTGATTCACCCCTCCACTTT; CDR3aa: CASSLRGQGEIDSPLHF
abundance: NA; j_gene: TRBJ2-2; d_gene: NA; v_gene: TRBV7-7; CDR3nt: TGTGCTAGCAGCCCGGACACGGGGAACACCGGGGAGCTGTTTTTT; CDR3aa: CASSPDTGNTGELFF
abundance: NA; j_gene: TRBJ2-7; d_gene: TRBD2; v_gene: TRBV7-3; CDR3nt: TGTGCCAGCAGCTTAGAACTAGCGGGGGGTACCTACGAGCAGTACTTC; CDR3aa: CASSLELAGGTYEQYF
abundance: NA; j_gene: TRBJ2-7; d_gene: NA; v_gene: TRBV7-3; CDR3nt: TGTGCCAGCAGCTTAACCATTTGCAGAATCCTTTCTTCCTACGAGCAGTACTTC; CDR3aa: CASSLTICRILSSYEQYF
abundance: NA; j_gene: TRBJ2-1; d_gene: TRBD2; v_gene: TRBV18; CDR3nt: TGTGCCAGCTCACCGGGACTAGCGGGGAATGAGCAGTTCTTC; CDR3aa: CASSPGLAGNEQFF
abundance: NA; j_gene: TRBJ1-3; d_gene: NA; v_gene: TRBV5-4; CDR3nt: TGTGCCAGCAGCAGGGGGGGACCCAGGGCTGGAAACACCATATATTTT; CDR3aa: CASSRGGPRAGNTIYF
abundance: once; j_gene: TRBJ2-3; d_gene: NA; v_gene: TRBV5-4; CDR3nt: TGTGCCAGCAGCTCCTCGACCCACAGTGTCGGCACAGATACGCAGTATTTT; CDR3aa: CASSSSTHSVGTDTQYF
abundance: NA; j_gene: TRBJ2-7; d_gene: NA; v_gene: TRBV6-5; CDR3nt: TGTGCCAGCAGTTACTCGACACTCCTCTACGAGCAGTACTTC; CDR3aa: CASSYSTLLYEQYF
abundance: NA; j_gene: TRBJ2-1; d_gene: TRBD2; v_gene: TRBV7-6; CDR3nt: TGTGCCAGCAGCCCTGCTAGCGGGGGGGACCATGAGCAGTTCTTC; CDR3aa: CASSPASGGDHEQFF
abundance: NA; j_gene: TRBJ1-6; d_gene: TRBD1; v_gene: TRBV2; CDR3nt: TGTGCCAGCGACAGGGAAAATAATTCACCCCTCCACTTT; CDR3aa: CASDRENNSPLHF
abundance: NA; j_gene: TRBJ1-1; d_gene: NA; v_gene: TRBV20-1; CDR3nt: TGCAGTGCTAGGCTTGAGGTTTTAGCTTTCTTT; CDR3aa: CSARLEVLAFF
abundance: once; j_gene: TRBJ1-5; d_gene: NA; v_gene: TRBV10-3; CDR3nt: TGTGCCATCAGTGAGTTTGGGACTTTTAGCAATCAGCCCCAGCATTTT; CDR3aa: CAISEFGTFSNQPQHF
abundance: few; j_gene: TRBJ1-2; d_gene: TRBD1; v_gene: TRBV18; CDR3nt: TGTGCCAGCTCACCGGCGGACAGGGGCGATGGCTACACCTTC; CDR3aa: CASSPADRGDGYTF
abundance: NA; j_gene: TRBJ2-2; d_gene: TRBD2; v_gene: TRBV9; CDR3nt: TGTGCCAGCAGCCCGGGACTAGGAAGTACCGGGGAGCTGTTTTTT; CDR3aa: CASSPGLGSTGELFF
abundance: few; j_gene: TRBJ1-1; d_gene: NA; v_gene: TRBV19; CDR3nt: TGTGCCAGTAGTACAGGACAGTACACTGAAGCTTTCTTT; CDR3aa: CASSTGQYTEAFF
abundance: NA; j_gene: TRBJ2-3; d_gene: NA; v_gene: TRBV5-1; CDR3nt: TGCGCCAGCAGCTTGGCCGGGAGCACAGATACGCAGTATTTT; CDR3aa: CASSLAGSTDTQYF
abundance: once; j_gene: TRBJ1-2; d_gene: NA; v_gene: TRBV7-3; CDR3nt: TGTGCCAGCAGCTTAACAGGGGACTATGGCTACACCTTC; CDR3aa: CASSLTGDYGYTF
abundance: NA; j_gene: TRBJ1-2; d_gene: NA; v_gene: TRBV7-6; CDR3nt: TGTGCCAGCAGCTTAGAGCGGGCCGATGGCTACACCTTC; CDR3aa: CASSLERADGYTF
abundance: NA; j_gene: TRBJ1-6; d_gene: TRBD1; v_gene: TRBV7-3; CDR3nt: TGTGCCCCCGGGCAAGACAGGGAAAATTCACCCCTCCACTTT; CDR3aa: CAPGQDRENSPLHF
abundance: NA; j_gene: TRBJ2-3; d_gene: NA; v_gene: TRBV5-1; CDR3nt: TGCGCCAGCAGCTTGGCATCACACGCCCGGGTCACAGATACGCAGTATTTT; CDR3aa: CASSLASHARVTDTQYF
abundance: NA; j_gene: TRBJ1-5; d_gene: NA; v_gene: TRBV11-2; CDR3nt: TGTGCCAGCAGCTTGGGCGAGGGAGGCAATCAGCCCCAGCATTTT; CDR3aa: CASSLGEGGNQPQHF
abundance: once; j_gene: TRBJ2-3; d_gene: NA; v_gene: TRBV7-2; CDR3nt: TGTGCCAGCAGCTCCGGAAGGGGTACGCAGTATTTT; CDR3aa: CASSSGRGTQYF
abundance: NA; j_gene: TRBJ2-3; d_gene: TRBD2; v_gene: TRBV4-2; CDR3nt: TGTGCCAGCAGCCAAGGGGGACTAGCGGGGGGGCCCCTCACAGATACGCAGTATTTT; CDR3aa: CASSQGGLAGGPLTDTQYF
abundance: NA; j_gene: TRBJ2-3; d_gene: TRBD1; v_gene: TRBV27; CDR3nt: TGTGCCAGCAGTTTACCTGTAACTCAGAGGGGGCGCACAGATACGCAGTATTTT; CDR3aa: CASSLPVTQRGRTDTQYF
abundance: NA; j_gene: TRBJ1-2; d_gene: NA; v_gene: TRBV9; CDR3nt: TGTGCCAGCAGCGTAGCTTCTACAGGACAGCCCAACTATGGCTACACCTTC; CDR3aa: CASSVASTGQPNYGYTF
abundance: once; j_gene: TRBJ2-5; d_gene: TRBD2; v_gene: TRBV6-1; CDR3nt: TGTGCCAGCACGGGGGGGGCCACCGGGACCCAGTACTTC; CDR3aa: CASTGGATGTQYF
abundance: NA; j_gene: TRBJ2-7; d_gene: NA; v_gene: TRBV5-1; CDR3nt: TGCGCCAGCAGCTCGGACGCGGGCCGATCATCTAACTACGAGCAGTACTTC; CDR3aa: CASSSDAGRSSNYEQYF
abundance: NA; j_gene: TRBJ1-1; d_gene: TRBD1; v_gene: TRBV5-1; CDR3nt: TGCGCCAGCAGCTTGGGGGGGGACAGCATGAACACTGAAGCTTTCTTT; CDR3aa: CASSLGGDSMNTEAFF
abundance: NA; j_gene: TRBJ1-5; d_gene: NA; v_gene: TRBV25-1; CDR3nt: TGTGCCAGCAGTGAATACCCTCCGCCCCAGCATTTT; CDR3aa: CASSEYPPPQHF
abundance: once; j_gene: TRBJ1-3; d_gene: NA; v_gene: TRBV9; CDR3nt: TGTGCCAGCAGCGTAAACTCCCAGGCTCTCTCTGGAAACACCATATATTTT; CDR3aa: CASSVNSQALSGNTIYF
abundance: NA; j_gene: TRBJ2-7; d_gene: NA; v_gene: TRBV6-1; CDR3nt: TGTGCCAGCCGGGGAGCCTACGAGCAGTACTTC; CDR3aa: CASRGAYEQYF
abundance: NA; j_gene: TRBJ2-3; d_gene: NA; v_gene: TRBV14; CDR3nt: TGTGCCAGCAGCCAAGACACAAGCACAGATACGCAGTATTTT; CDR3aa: CASSQDTSTDTQYF
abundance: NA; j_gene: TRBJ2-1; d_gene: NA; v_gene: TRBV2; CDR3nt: TGTGCCAGCAGTGCGGGCAGGGGCACCCACAATGAGCAGTTCTTC; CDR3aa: CASSAGRGTHNEQFF
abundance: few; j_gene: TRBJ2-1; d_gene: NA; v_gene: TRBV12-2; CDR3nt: TGTGCAAGTCGCCCACGGACTAGCGCCCACAATGAGCAGTTCTTC; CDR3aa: CASRPRTSAHNEQFF
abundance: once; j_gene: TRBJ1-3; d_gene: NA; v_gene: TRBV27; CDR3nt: TGTGCCAGCAGCCGGGGGATGACTGGAAACACCATATATTTT; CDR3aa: CASSRGMTGNTIYF
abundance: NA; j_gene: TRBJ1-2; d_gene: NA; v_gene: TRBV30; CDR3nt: TGTGCCTGGAGGGCAGCTAACTATGGCTACACCTTC; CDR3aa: CAWRAANYGYTF
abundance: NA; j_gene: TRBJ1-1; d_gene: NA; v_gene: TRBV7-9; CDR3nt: TGTGCCAGCAGCCCCTACCTCGACAAAAACACTGAAGCTTTCTTT; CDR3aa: CASSPYLDKNTEAFF
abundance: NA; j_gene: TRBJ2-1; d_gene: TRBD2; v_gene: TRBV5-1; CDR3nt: TGCGCCAGCAGCTTGGAGGGACTAGCGGTGAACAATGAGCAGTTCTTC; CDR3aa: CASSLEGLAVNNEQFF
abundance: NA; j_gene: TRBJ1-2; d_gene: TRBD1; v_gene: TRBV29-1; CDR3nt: TGCAGCGTTGCGGGGACAGGGCCTAACTATGGCTACACCTTC; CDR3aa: CSVAGTGPNYGYTF
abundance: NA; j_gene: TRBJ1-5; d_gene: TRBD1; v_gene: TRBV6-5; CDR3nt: TGTGCCAGCAGGGGACAGGGGGCAGGTCAGCCCCAGCATTTT; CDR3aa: CASRGQGAGQPQHF
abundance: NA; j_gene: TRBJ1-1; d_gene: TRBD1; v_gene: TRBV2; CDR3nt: TGTGCCCTGGGCAGGGGGCGCGGCACTGAAGCTTTCTTT; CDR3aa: CALGRGRGTEAFF
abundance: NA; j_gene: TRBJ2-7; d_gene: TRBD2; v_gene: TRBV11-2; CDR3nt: TGTGCCAGCAGCTTAGGACTAGCGGGCTCCTACGAGCAGTACTTC; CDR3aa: CASSLGLAGSYEQYF
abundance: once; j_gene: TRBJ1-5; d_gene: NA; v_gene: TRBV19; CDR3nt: TGTGCCAGTAGTATCCCTCTAGGGGCGGCTAATCAGCCCCAGCATTTT; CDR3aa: CASSIPLGAANQPQHF
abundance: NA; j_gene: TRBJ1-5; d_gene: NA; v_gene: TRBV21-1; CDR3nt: TGTGCCAGCAGCAAAGATGGGACAGGGGGAAAGGGGGGTAATCAGCCCCAGCATTTT; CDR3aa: CASSKDGTGGKGGNQPQHF
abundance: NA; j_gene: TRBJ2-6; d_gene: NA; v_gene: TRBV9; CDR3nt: TGTGCCAGCAGCCCAGGACAGCTCGGGGCCAACGTCCTGACTTTC; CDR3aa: CASSPGQLGANVLTF